This T cell receptor beta chain was identified during a study of vaccination effects on CD4 cells after COVID-19. About the study: It was a median of 72 days after the second dose that post-vaccine samples were obtained.

In its sample, this clone ranks as medium-sized (0.01 to 0.1%). The target antigen is unknown. CDR3 length: 15 residues. The V segment lost 4 bases and the J segment 6 bases; nucleotides outside the gene matches: 8. Germline CDR1 reads SGHTS; CDR2 reads YDEGEE. Data came from immunoSEQ multiplex PCR; TCRdb stores just in-frame clones and leaves some out. The sample holds about 28,000 clones, 73% seen once. Study observations and caveats: Nearly all vaccine-induced clones in healthy recipients recognized only SARS-CoV-2. Early timepoints after infection were absent, and convalescent patients were few in the study.

Prior to sequencing, the ViraFEST assay stimulated PBMC with viral peptide pools, which expanded the antigen-specific CD4+ T cells. A roughly ten-day culture period preceded the isolation of CD4+ T cells. BNT162b2 vaccine or mRNA-1273 vaccine was given to participants in two doses. The researchers cultured fewer than 2.5 million PBMC per well with approximately 11 IU/ml IL-2 and approximately 9.9 ug/ml peptides. This clonotype originated in a human donor who received a COVID-19 vaccine. The chain is built from TRBV5-8 and TRBJ2-1; 9 bases are shared with TRBD2. The sequences come from CD4+ T cells from PBMCs cultured with HCoV-NL63 spike peptides, collected after COVID-19 vaccination. The CDR3, as DNA: TGTGCCAGCAGCAAGGGATCTAGCGGGACCAATGAGCAGTTCTTC. Translating gives CASSKGSSGTNEQFF.